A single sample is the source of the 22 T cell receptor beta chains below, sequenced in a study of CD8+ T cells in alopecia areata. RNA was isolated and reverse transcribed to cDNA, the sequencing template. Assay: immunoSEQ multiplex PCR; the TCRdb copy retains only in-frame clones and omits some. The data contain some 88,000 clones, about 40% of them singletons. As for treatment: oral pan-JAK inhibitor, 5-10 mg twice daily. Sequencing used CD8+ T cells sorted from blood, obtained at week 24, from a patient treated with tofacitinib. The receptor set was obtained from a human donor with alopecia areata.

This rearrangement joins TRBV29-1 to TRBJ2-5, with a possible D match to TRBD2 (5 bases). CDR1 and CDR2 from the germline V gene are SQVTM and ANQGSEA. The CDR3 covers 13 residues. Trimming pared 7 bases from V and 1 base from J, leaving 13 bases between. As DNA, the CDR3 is TGCAGCGAGACCAGCGGTCTCCAAGAGACCCAGTACTTC. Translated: CSETSGLQETQYF.

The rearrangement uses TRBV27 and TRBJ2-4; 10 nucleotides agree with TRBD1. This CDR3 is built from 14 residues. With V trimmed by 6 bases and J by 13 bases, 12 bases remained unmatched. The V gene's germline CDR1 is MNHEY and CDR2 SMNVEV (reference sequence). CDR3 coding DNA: TGTGCCAGCAGATCGGGACAGGGGCTTACACCGCAGTACTTC. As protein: CASRSGQGLTPQYF.

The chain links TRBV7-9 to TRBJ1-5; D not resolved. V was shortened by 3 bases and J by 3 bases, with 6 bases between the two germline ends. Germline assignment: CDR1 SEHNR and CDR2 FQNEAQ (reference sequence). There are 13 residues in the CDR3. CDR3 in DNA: TGTGCCAGCAGCTTCGCGGCCAATCAGCCCCAGCATTTT. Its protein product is CASSFAANQPQHF.

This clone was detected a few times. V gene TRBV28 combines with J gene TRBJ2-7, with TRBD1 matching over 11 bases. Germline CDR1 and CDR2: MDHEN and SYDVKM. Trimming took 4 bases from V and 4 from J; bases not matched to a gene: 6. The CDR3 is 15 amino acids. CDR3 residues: CASSYPGQGVYEQYF. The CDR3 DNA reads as TGTGCCAGCAGTTACCCGGGACAGGGGGTTTACGAGCAGTACTTC.

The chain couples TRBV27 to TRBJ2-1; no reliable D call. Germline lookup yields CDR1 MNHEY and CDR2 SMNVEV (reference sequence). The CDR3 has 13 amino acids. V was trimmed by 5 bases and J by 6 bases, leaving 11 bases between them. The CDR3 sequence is CASSIKRGNEQFF. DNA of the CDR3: TGTGCCAGCAGTATTAAGCGTGGCAATGAGCAGTTCTTC.

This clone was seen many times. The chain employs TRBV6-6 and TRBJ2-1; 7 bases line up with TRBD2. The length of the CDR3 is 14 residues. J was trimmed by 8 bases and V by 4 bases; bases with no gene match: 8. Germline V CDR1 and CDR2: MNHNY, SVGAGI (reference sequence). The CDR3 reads CASSSAGESDEQFF. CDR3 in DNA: TGTGCCAGCAGTTCCGCGGGAGAGTCCGATGAGCAGTTCTTC.

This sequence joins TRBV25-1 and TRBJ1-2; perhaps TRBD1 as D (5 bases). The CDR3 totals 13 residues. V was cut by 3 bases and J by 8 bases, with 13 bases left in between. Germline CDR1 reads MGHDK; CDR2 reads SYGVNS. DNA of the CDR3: TGTGCCAGCAGTGATAGGGACTTCCCAGGCTACACCTTC. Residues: CASSDRDFPGYTF.

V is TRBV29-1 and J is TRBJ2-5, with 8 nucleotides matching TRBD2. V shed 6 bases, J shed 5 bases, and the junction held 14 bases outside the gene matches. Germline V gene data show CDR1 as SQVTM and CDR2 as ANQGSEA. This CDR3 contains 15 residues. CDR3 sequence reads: CSVRVAGGLLETQYF. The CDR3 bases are TGCAGCGTCAGAGTGGCGGGAGGCCTCCTGGAGACCCAGTACTTC.

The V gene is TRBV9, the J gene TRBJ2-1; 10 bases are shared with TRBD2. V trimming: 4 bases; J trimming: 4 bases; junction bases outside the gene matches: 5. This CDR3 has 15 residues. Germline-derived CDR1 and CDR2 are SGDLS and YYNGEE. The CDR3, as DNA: TGTGCCAGCAGCCTCAGGACTAGCGGTTACAATGAGCAGTTCTTC. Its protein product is CASSLRTSGYNEQFF.

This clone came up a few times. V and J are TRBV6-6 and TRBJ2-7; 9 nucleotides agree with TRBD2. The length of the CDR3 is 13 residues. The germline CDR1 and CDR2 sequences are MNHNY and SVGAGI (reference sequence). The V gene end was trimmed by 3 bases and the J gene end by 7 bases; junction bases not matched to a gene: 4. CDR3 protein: CASSYPGLAEQYF. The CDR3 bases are TGTGCCAGCAGTTATCCGGGACTAGCAGAGCAGTACTTC.

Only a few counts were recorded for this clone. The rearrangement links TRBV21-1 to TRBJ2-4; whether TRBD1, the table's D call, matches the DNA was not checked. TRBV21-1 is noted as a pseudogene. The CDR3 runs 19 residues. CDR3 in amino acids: CASSNAKGDRGPAKNIQYF. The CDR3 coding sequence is TGTGCCAGCAGCAACGCGAAAGGCGACAGGGGACCAGCCAAAAACATTCAGTACTTC.

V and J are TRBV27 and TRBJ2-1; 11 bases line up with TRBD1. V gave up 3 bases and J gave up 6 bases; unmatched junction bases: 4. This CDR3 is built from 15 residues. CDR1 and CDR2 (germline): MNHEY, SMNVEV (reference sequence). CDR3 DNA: TGTGCCAGCAGTTTGGGTGGGACAGGGGGCAATGAGCAGTTCTTC. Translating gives CASSLGGTGGNEQFF.

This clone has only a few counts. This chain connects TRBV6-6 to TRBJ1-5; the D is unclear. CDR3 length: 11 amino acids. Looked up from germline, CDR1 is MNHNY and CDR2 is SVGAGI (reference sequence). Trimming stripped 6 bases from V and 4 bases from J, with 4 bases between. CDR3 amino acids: CASSDNQPQHF. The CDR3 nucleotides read TGTGCCAGCAGCGATAATCAGCCCCAGCATTTT.

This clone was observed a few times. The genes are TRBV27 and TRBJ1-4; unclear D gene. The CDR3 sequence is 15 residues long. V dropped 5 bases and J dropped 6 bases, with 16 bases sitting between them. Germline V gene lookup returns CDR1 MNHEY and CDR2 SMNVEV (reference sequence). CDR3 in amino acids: CASSPAAAGYEKLFF. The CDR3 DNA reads TGTGCCAGCAGTCCCGCAGCCGCCGGGTATGAAAAACTGTTTTTT. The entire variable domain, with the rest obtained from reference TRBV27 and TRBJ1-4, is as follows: EAQVTQNPRYLITVTGKKLTVTCSQNMNHEYMSWYRQDPGLGLRQIYYSMNVEVTDKGDVPEGYKVSRKEKRNFPLILESPSPNQTSLYFCASSPAAAGYEKLFFGSGTQLSVL.

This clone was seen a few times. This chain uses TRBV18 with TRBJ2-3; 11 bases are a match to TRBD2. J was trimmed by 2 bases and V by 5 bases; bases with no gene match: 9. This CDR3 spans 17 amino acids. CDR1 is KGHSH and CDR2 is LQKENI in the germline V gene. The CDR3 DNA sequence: TGTGCCAGCTCAGCCGGGACTAGCGGAATCCTCACAGATACGCAGTATTTT. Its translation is CASSAGTSGILTDTQYF. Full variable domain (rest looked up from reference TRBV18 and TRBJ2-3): NAGVMQNPRHLVRRRGQEARLRCSPMKGHSHVYWYRQLPEEGLKFMVYLQKENIIDESGMPKERFSAEFPKEGPSILRIQQVVRGDSAAYFCASSAGTSGILTDTQYFGPGTRLTVL.

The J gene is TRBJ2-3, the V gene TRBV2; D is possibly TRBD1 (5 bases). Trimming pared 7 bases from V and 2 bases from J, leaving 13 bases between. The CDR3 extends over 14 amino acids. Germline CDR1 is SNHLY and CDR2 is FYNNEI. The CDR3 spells CASTHRTITDTQYF. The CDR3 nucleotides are TGTGCCAGCACACACAGGACAATCACAGATACGCAGTATTTT.

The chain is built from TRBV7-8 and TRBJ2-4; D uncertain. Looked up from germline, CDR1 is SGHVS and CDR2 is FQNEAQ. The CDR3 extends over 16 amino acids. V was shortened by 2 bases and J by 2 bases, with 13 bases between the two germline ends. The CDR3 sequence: CASSLRVGWPKNIQYF. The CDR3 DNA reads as TGTGCCAGCAGCTTAAGGGTGGGGTGGCCCAAAAACATTCAGTACTTC.

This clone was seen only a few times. The CDR3 protein is CASSNSPNYGYTF. DNA for the CDR3: TGTGCCAGCAGTAACAGTCCTAACTATGGCTACACCTTC. The rearrangement uses TRBV28 and TRBJ1-2; D remains unclear. Trimming took 5 bases from V and 0 from J, leaving 7 bases between them. This CDR3 comprises 13 residues. Germline lookup yields CDR1 MDHEN and CDR2 SYDVKM.

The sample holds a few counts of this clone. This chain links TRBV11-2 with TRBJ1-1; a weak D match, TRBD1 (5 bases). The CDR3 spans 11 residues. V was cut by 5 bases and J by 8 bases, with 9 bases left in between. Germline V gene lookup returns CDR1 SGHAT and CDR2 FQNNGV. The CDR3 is CASSGGGEAFF. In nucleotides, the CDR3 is TGTGCCAGCAGCGGGGGAGGGGAAGCTTTCTTT.

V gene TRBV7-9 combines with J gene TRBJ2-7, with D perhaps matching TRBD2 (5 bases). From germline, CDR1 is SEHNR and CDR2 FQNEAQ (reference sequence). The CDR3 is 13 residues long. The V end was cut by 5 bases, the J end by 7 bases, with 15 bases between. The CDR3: CASSLPTRIEQYF. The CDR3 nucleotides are TGTGCCAGCAGCCTTCCAACTAGGATTGAGCAGTACTTC.

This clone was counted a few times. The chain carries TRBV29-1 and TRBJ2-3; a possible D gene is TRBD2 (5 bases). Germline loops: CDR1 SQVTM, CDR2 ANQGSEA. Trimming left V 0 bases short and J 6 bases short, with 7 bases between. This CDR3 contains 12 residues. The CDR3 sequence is CSVEDWEDTQYF. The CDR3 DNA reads TGCAGCGTTGAAGATTGGGAGGATACGCAGTATTTT.

The CDR3 DNA sequence: TGTGCCAGCAGCGAACGGGACAGGCTCTACACCGGGGAGCTGTTTTTT. This gives the protein CASSERDRLYTGELFF. The chain links TRBV9 to TRBJ2-2, with 8 bases lining up with TRBD1. The V and J ends lost 3 bases and 3 bases, in that order; junction bases with no gene match: 7. This CDR3 has 16 residues. Germline V gene data show CDR1 as SGDLS and CDR2 as YYNGEE. Full variable domain (rest looked up from reference TRBV9 and TRBJ2-2): DSGVTQTPKHLITATGQRVTLRCSPRSGDLSVYWYQQSLDQGLQFLIQYYNGEERAKGNILERFSAQQFPDLHSELNLSSLELGDSALYFCASSERDRLYTGELFFGEGSRLTVL.